The next 5 T cell receptor beta chains were all read from a single sample in a study of tumor and adjacent non-tumor tissue in lung cancer. TCRbeta libraries were built with three rounds of nested PCR, modified from ARM-PCR. TCRdb redid the calling of the multiplex PCR reads with MiXCR, one entry per CDR3 protein. The table includes approximately 120,000 distinct CDR3 sequences, roughly two thirds detected once. No cell sorting was done before RNA was extracted from the tissue. More than 3 cm separated this lung sample from the edge of the tumor. The sequenced sample consisted of distant non-tumor lung tissue. These receptors were taken from a man in his sixties with non-small cell lung cancer.

This clonotype is a singleton in its sample. V and J are TRBV19 and TRBJ1-2; tentatively, D is TRBD1 (5 bases). CDR1 is LNHDA, CDR2 SQIVND, per germline (reference sequence). CDR3 length equals 14 residues. The CDR3 loop is CVIGAIGKNYGYTF. CDR3 bases: TGTGTCATCGGGGCCATTGGGAAGAACTATGGCTACACCTTC.

This clonotype came up many times. The chain combines TRBV13 with TRBJ2-7; TRBD2 agrees at 9 bases. The CDR3 has 16 residues. Germline V CDR1 and CDR2: PRHDT, FYEKMQ (reference sequence). Germline trimming cut 5 bases from V and 3 bases from J; bases unmatched to any gene: 11. DNA for the CDR3: TGTGCCAGCAGCGCTAAGGCGGGGGGGCTGGTCTACGAGCAGTACTTC. Its protein is CASSAKAGGLVYEQYF.

This clonotype appeared a few times. One end of the junction fails to match germline, which may point to a read error. This chain links TRBV5-5 with TRBJ2-7, with D maybe TRBD1 (6 bases). CDR1 is SGHKS, CDR2 YYEKEE, per germline (reference sequence). CDR3 size: 13 residues. Written as DNA, the CDR3 is TGTACCAGCAGCTTGGTAGGGACAACCGAGCAGTCCTTC. Its protein is CTSSLVGTTEQSF. Full variable domain (remainder filled in from reference TRBV5-5 and TRBJ2-7): DAGVTQSPTHLIKTRGQQVTLRCSPISGHKSVSWYQQVLGQGPQFIFQYYEKEERGRGNFPDRFSARQFPNYSSELNVNALLLGDSALYLCTSSLVGTTEQSFGPGTRLTVT.

This clonotype was observed many times. V and J are TRBV10-2 and TRBJ1-6; TRBD1 agrees at 10 bases. The V segment lost 2 bases and the J segment 8 bases; nucleotides outside the gene matches: 15. This CDR3 spans 19 amino acids. The germline V gene has CDR1 WSHSY and CDR2 SAAADI. The CDR3 nucleotides are TGCGCCAGCAGTGAGACGGGACAGGGGTTAAGTCATGGACATTCACCCCTCCACTTT. Protein product: CASSETGQGLSHGHSPLHF.

As concerns this clonotype: Relative to the germline gene, one junction end is altered; a read error may explain this. The genes are TRBV6-2 or TRBV6-3 and TRBJ1-5, with no clear D. Germline CDR1 and CDR2: MNHEY and SVGEGT. This CDR3 has 14 residues. The CDR3, as DNA: TGTGTCAGCAGTTATGGTGGAGGGAATCAGCCCCAGCATTTT. It encodes CVSSYGGGNQPQHF.